This paragraph reports one TCR beta chain. RNA, at about 0.45 to 1 ug, was reverse transcribed with random hexamers. Amplification of TCR beta CDR3 by immunoSEQ multiplex PCR spanned 54 Vbeta and 13 Jbeta. TCRdb reanalysed the immunoSEQ multiplex PCR reads using MiXCR and keeps one entry per CDR3 protein. This repertoire shows 200,000 to 250,000 distinct CDR3 sequences, 93% found once; its top ten account for about 0.07%. This entry comes from a study of CD8 T cells in Susac syndrome. Germline CDR1 reads MGHRA; CDR2 reads YSYEKL. CDR3 length equals 15 residues. V lost 0 bases, J lost 5 bases, and 14 bases lay in between. Sequencing of TCR beta was carried out in blood CD8+ and CD4+ T cells. The TEMRA cells underwent FACS enrichment, while the CD8+ and CD4+ T cells underwent negative isolation.

Sample: CD4+ T cells from PBMCs. The TCR comes from a human donor with multiple sclerosis. This rearrangement joins TRBV4-1 to TRBJ2-7; tentatively, D is TRBD2 (6 bases). The CDR3 reads CASSQDFPGGDEQYF. The CDR3 bases are TGCGCCAGCAGCCAAGATTTTCCGGGCGGGGACGAGCAGTACTTC.